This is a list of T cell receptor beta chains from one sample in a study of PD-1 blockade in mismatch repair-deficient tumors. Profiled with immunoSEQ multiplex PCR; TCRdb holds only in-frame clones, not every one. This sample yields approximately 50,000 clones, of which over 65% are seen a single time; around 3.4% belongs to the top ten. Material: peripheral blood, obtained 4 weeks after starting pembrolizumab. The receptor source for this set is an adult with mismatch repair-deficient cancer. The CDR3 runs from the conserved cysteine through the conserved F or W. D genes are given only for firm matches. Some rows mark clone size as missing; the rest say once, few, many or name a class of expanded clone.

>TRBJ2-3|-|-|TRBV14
CASSNIRGIRDTQYF
TGTGCCAGCAGCAACATTCGCGGGATAAGGGATACGCAGTATTTT
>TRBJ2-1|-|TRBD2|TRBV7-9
CASRDGLAPYNEQFF
TGTGCCAGCAGGGACGGACTAGCCCCCTACAATGAGCAGTTCTTC
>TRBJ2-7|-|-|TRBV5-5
CASSRGYEQYF
TGTGCCAGCAGTAGGGGTTACGAGCAGTACTTC
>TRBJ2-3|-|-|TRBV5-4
CASSAGVGSSSDTQYF
TGTGCCAGCAGCGCAGGCGTCGGGTCTAGCTCAGATACGCAGTATTTT
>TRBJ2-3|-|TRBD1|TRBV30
CAWSVLGDRGTQYF
TGTGCCTGGAGTGTACTAGGGGACAGAGGTACGCAGTATTTT
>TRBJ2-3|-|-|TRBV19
CASTGSTDTQYF
TGTGCCAGTACAGGAAGCACAGATACGCAGTATTTT
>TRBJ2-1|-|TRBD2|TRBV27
CASRRLTGLASSYNEQFF
TGTGCCAGCAGACGTCTCACCGGACTAGCGAGCTCCTACAATGAGCAGTTCTTC
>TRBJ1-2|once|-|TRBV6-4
CASSDSVQDGYTF
TGTGCCAGCAGTGACTCGGTGCAGGATGGCTACACCTTC
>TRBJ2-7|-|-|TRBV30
CAWVSENYEQYF
TGTGCCTGGGTTAGCGAGAACTACGAGCAGTACTTC
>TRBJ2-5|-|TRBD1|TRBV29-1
CSVERTGTETQYF
TGCAGCGTTGAACGGACAGGGACCGAGACCCAGTACTTC
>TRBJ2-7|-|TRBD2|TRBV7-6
CASSAGDSSAHEQYF
TGTGCCAGCAGCGCGGGAGACTCTAGCGCCCACGAGCAGTACTTC
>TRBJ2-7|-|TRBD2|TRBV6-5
CASSLAGAYEQYF
TGTGCCAGCAGTTTAGCGGGGGCCTACGAGCAGTACTTC
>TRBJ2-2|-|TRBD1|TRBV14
CASSEPPGQGAIGELFF
TGTGCCAGCAGCGAGCCCCCGGGACAGGGGGCGATCGGGGAGCTGTTTTTT
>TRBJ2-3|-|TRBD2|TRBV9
CASSDPGTSAVSTDTQYF
TGTGCCAGCAGTGACCCCGGGACTAGCGCTGTTAGCACAGATACGCAGTATTTT
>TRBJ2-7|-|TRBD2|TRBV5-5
CASSLGLAVREQYF
TGTGCCAGCAGCTTGGGACTAGCGGTACGAGAGCAGTACTTC